This entry features one T cell receptor (beta chain) sequence. Its antigen is not identified. Using immunoSEQ multiplex PCR, the repertoire was profiled, and TCRdb retains in-frame clones only, with some absent. Of about 70,000 clones in the sample, around nine tenths were seen once. Trimming removed 0 bases at V and 5 bases at J, with 14 bases between. The CDR3 has 16 residues. The germline V gene encodes CDR1 LGHNA and CDR2 YNFKEQ. The data were obtained in a study of T cell responses to AZD1222 COVID-19 vaccine. General study points: Just a handful of AZD1222 recipients were seropositive at baseline. Reportedly, close to half of spike-specific TCRs are directed against unmutated variant regions.

Sequenced here: peripheral blood, sampled 28 days after the second dose of the MenACWY control vaccine. This TCR was sampled from an adult who received the MenACWY meningococcal vaccine as a control. The chain employs TRBV4-2 and TRBJ1-5; the D gene is possibly TRBD1 (6 bases). The CDR3 spells CASSQDARTVHQPQHF. The CDR3 nucleotides are TGTGCCAGCAGCCAAGATGCGAGGACAGTCCATCAGCCCCAGCATTTT.